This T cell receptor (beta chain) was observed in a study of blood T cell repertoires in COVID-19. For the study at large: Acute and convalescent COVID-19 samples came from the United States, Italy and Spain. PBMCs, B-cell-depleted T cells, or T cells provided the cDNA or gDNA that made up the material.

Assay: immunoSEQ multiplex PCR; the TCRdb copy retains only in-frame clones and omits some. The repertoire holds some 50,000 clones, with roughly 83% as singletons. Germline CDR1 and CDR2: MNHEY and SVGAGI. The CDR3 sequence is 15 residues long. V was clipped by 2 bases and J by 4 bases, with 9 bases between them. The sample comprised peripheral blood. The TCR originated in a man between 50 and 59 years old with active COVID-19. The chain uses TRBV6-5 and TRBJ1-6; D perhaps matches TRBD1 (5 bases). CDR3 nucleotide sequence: TGTGCCAGCAGTTACAGGGGTACTTATAATTCACCCCTCCACTTT. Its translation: CASSYRGTYNSPLHF.